One and the same sample provided the 18 T cell receptor beta chains below, sequenced in a study of human T cells and chemical hapten exposure. Time point given: patch test 2, 6 weeks after DPC sensitization. Documented treatment: therapeutic diphenylcyclopropenone sensitization with weekly scalp DPC. A single record per CDR3 protein comes from TCRdb applying MiXCR to the RACE reads. The sample lists about 73,000 distinct CDR3 sequences; 8.5% were seen once. The sequences come from whole blood, collected in connection with sensitization to the hapten diphenylcyclopropenone (DPC). Receptors originate from a woman aged 45-59 years with alopecia areata. Some clones in this sample may be carry-over from other donors' samples.

The chain couples TRBV6-5 to TRBJ2-7, with unresolved D. V lost 0 bases, J lost 8 bases, and 5 bases lay in between. The CDR3 contains 11 residues. The germline V gene encodes CDR1 MNHEY and CDR2 SVGAGI. CDR3 in amino acids: CASSYSGKQYF. The CDR3 coding sequence is TGTGCCAGCAGTTACTCGGGGAAGCAGTACTTC.

The gene calls are TRBV12-3 or TRBV12-4 and TRBJ1-5; 8 bases align to TRBD1. V gave up 1 base and J gave up 0 bases; unmatched junction bases: 5. CDR3 size: 17 residues. CDR3 coding DNA: TGTGCCAGCAGTTTAGACGCAGGGGGCAGTAGCAATCAGCCCCAGCATTTT. This codes for CASSLDAGGSSNQPQHF.

This clonotype was observed a handful of times. CDR3 region: CSARREGQETQYF. CDR3 DNA sequence: TGCAGTGCCCGGCGGGAGGGCCAAGAGACCCAGTACTTC. This chain connects TRBV20-1 to TRBJ2-5, with TRBD2 identical over 9 bases. From germline, CDR1 is DFQATT and CDR2 SNEGSKA (reference sequence). The ends lost 6 bases at V and 1 base at J; junction bases unmatched: 3. The CDR3 length is 13 residues.

This clonotype has at least ten counts. Here the CDR3 reads CASSGNEQFF. Written as DNA, the CDR3 is TGTGCCAGCAGCGGAAATGAGCAGTTCTTC. The chain uses TRBV6-2 or TRBV6-3 and TRBJ2-1; D is unresolved. V was shortened by 6 bases and J by 7 bases, with 4 bases between the two germline ends. This CDR3 is built from 10 residues. Germline V gene lookup returns CDR1 MNHEY and CDR2 SVGEGT.

The V and J genes are TRBV5-6 and TRBJ2-7, with TRBD1 as a possible D gene (5 bases). Trimming pared 3 bases from V and 4 bases from J, leaving 8 bases between. CDR1 and CDR2 from the germline V gene are SGHDT and YYEEEE. There are 12 residues in the CDR3. The CDR3 coding sequence is TGTGCCAGCAGCTCCCAGGGTTACGAGCAGTACTTC. This encodes CASSSQGYEQYF.

In this sample, this clonotype turned up many times. The rearrangement links TRBV2 to TRBJ1-5; D unresolved. This CDR3 comprises 15 residues. The germline V gene encodes CDR1 SNHLY and CDR2 FYNNEI. Deletions cut 2 bases from V and 4 bases from J, with 12 bases between. The CDR3 nucleotides read TGTGCCAGCAGTGAATACCGCGTCCTTAATCAGCCCCAGCATTTT. Translated: CASSEYRVLNQPQHF.

This clonotype turned up a few times. The chain employs TRBV13 and TRBJ2-3, with 8 bases matching TRBD1. The CDR3 runs to 16 residues. Germline V gives CDR1 PRHDT, CDR2 FYEKMQ (reference sequence). Losses at the gene ends were 5 bases for V and 0 bases for J; bases not matched to a gene: 7. Here the CDR3 reads CASSHRGWSSTDTQYF. DNA of the CDR3: TGTGCCAGCAGCCACAGGGGGTGGTCTAGCACAGATACGCAGTATTTT.

This rearrangement joins TRBV29-1 to TRBJ2-7; the D gene is possibly TRBD2 (6 bases). The CDR3 is 11 residues long. Germline V gene data show CDR1 as SQVTM and CDR2 as ANQGSEA. V lost 5 bases to trimming and J lost 6 bases, with 11 bases between them. The CDR3 region has the DNA TGCAGCGTTTACCGGGACTTCGAGCAGTACTTC. Residues: CSVYRDFEQYF.

This clonotype was detected a few times. V gene TRBV27 combines with J gene TRBJ2-3; D gene unclear. V was trimmed by 6 bases and J by 1 base, leaving 14 bases between them. The CDR3 extends over 15 amino acids. From germline, CDR1 is MNHEY and CDR2 SMNVEV (reference sequence). CDR3 region: CASRGSLGRTDTQYF. In DNA form, the CDR3 reads TGTGCCAGCAGAGGTAGCTTGGGTCGCACAGATACGCAGTATTTT.

The chain employs TRBV7-2 and TRBJ2-7, with D perhaps given as TRBD1 or TRBD2 (5 bases each). Germline CDR1 reads SGHTA; CDR2 reads FQGNSA. V was trimmed by 5 bases and J by 2 bases, leaving 13 bases between them. This CDR3 spans 14 amino acids. The CDR3 loop is CASSVTGGTYEQYF. CDR3 coding DNA: TGTGCCAGCAGCGTCACAGGAGGAACCTACGAGCAGTACTTC.

This chain links TRBV12-3 or TRBV12-4 with TRBJ1-6; 8 bases match TRBD1. The CDR3 totals 16 residues. The V segment lost 4 bases and the J segment 6 bases; nucleotides outside the gene matches: 8. CDR3 in amino acids: CASSSQGALSNSPLHF. In nucleotides, the CDR3 is TGTGCCAGCAGTTCTCAGGGGGCGTTAAGTAATTCACCCCTCCACTTT.

This clonotype appeared a few times. The gene calls are TRBV2 and TRBJ2-3, with D perhaps given as TRBD1 or TRBD2 (5 bases each). The CDR3 is 14 amino acids. V dropped 10 bases and J dropped 4 bases, with 18 bases sitting between them. Germline-derived CDR1 and CDR2 are SNHLY and FYNNEI. The CDR3 protein is CATTASWGSDTQYF. The CDR3 DNA is TGTGCCACCACCGCGAGTTGGGGGTCAGATACGCAGTATTTT.

V is TRBV5-1 and J is TRBJ2-7, with a weak D call TRBD2 (6 bases). Trimming left V 4 bases short and J 2 bases short, with 16 bases between. The CDR3 sequence is 15 residues long. Germline values: CDR1 SGHRS, CDR2 YFSETQ. CDR3 region: CASSPSLATAYEQYF. CDR3 DNA: TGCGCCAGCAGCCCTTCACTAGCCACAGCCTACGAGCAGTACTTC.

There are a few counts of this clonotype. The chain is built from TRBV6-2 or TRBV6-3 and TRBJ1-5; 11 bases are shared with TRBD1. The CDR3 contains 17 residues. With V trimmed by 0 bases and J by 5 bases, 6 bases remained unmatched. CDR1 is MNHEY, CDR2 SVGEGT, per germline. CDR3 protein: CASSYSTRTGGDQPQHF. CDR3 coding DNA: TGTGCCAGCAGTTACTCCACGCGGACAGGGGGCGATCAGCCCCAGCATTTT.

The J gene is TRBJ1-5, the V gene TRBV9; D may be TRBD1 (6 bases). Per the germline V gene, CDR1 is SGDLS and CDR2 is YYNGEE. V was shortened by 3 bases and J by 3 bases, with 13 bases between the two germline ends. The CDR3 extends over 15 amino acids. DNA of the CDR3: TGTGCCAGCAGCGGGGATAACAGGGCCAATCAGCCCCAGCATTTT. Translation gives CASSGDNRANQPQHF.

This clonotype appeared a few times. The chain is built from TRBV7-9 and TRBJ2-3; D remains unclear. This CDR3 region has 13 residues. Trimming took off 2 bases at V and 4 bases at J, with 7 bases between the two ends. Germline CDR1 and CDR2: SEHNR and FQNEAQ (reference sequence). The CDR3 loop is CASSLPGADTQYF. CDR3 nucleotides: TGTGCCAGCAGCTTACCTGGTGCAGATACGCAGTATTTT.

The chain carries TRBV12-3 or TRBV12-4 and TRBJ1-1; a weak D match, TRBD1 (5 bases). V was trimmed by 2 bases and J by 0 bases, leaving 7 bases between them. The CDR3 sequence is 14 residues long. CDR3 sequence (DNA): TGTGCCAGCAGTTTAACAGGCCTGAACACTGAAGCTTTCTTT. Its translation is CASSLTGLNTEAFF.

The chain combines TRBV14 with TRBJ1-1; 7 bases are shared with TRBD1. CDR3 length: 17 residues. The germline CDR1 and CDR2 sequences are SGHDN and FVKESK. J gave up 5 bases and V 4 bases, and 16 bases lay outside the gene matches. The DNA for the CDR3 is TGTGCCAGCAGCCCACTGCAGGGGGTGTTGAGGGGAACTGAAGCTTTCTTT. It is translated as CASSPLQGVLRGTEAFF.